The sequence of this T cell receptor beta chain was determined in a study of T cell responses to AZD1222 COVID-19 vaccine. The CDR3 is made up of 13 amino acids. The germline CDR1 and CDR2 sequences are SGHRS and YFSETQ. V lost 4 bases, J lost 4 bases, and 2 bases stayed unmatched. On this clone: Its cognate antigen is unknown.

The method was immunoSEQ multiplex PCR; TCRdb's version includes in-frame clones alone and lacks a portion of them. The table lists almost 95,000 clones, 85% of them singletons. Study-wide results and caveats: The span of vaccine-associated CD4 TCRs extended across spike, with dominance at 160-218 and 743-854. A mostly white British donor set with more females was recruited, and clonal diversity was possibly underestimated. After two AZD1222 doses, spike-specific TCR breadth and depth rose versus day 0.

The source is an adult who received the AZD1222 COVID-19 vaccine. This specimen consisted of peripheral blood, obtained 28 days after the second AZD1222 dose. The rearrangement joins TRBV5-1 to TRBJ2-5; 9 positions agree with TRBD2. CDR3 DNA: TGCGCCAGCAGCGGGACTAGCCCAGAGACCCAGTACTTC. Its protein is CASSGTSPETQYF.